The 20 T cell receptor beta chains given below trace back to one sample, sequenced in a study of identical twins (dated by TCRdb to 2016 to 2017). Receptor libraries were prepared by 5' RACE. The instrument given in TCRdb is Illumina HiSeq 2000. TCRdb applied fastp at Q25 and MiXCR to the public reads, then kept only in-frame beta chains. Rows are combined by CDR3 protein, so each entry shows the most common genes and DNA. Here the sample has about 470,000 distinct CDR3 sequences; approximately 25% occur a single time. The ten biggest clones cover roughly 2.8% of the sample. These same records also appear under a second study, on T cells expressing NK-cell markers.

Sequencing was performed on CD4+ T cells sorted from blood. These receptors were collected from a woman in her late teens or twenties in good health.

The rearrangement links TRBV27 to TRBJ2-1; D possibly corresponds to TRBD2 (5 bases). V shed 3 bases and J shed 6 bases, with 15 bases lying between them. This CDR3 has 15 amino acids. CDR1 and CDR2 (germline): MNHEY, SMNVEV (reference sequence). The CDR3 is CASSLSGWASNEQFF. The CDR3 region has the DNA TGTGCCAGCAGTTTGAGCGGCTGGGCCAGCAATGAGCAGTTCTTC.

There are a few counts of this clonotype. The chain is built from TRBV6-5 and TRBJ1-1; D uncertain. The V end was cut by 0 bases, the J end by 5 bases, with 16 bases between. The CDR3 length is 16 residues. Germline-derived CDR1 and CDR2 are MNHEY and SVGAGI. DNA for the CDR3: TGTGCCAGCAGTTACTCGATAAGTCCCGGGGAAACTGAAGCTTTCTTT. Its protein product is CASSYSISPGETEAFF.

This clonotype has a handful of counts. This chain links TRBV29-1 with TRBJ1-1; D remains unclear. The V gene lost 8 bases and the J gene lost 1 base, with 14 bases spanning the gap. The CDR3 loop spans 13 amino acids. From germline, CDR1 is SQVTM and CDR2 ANQGSEA. The CDR3 region has the DNA TGCAGCCACGCCGGACGGGCGAACACTGAAGCTTTCTTT. Its translation: CSHAGRANTEAFF.

CDR3 in DNA: TGTGCCAGTAGTACAAAACAGGGAAAAGAGACCCAGTACTTC. Its translation: CASSTKQGKETQYF. The chain combines TRBV19 with TRBJ2-5; possible D gene TRBD1, 6 bases. The CDR3 is 14 amino acids. V lost 4 bases and J 3 bases, leaving 12 bases between the germline ends. Germline V gene lookup returns CDR1 LNHDA and CDR2 SQIVND (reference sequence).

J is TRBJ1-5 and V is TRBV20-1; D call uncertain. V dropped 5 bases and J dropped 0 bases, with 11 bases sitting between them. The CDR3 spans 14 residues. Germline CDR1 is DFQATT and CDR2 is SNEGSKA (reference sequence). CDR3 sequence reads: CSASQTNSNQPQHF. For the CDR3, the DNA is TGCAGTGCTTCACAGACAAATAGCAATCAGCCCCAGCATTTT.

This clonotype was seen a handful of times. The chain employs TRBV20-1 and TRBJ1-5; D unresolved. This CDR3 comprises 13 residues. The V gene's germline CDR1 is DFQATT and CDR2 SNEGSKA (reference sequence). V was clipped by 3 bases and J by 7 bases, with 13 bases between them. CDR3 in DNA: TGCAGTGCTAGGGTGCTCACGGGCCAGCCCCAGCATTTT. Protein product: CSARVLTGQPQHF.

The chain links TRBV15 to TRBJ2-6; D may be TRBD1 (6 bases). V dropped 5 bases and J dropped 4 bases, with 21 bases sitting between them. Per the germline V gene, CDR1 is LNHNV and CDR2 is YYDKDF (reference sequence). This CDR3 is built from 18 residues. As DNA, the CDR3 is TGTGCCACCAGCCAGAGCATTCGAACCGGGACAGGGGCCAACGTCCTGACTTTC. Protein product: CATSQSIRTGTGANVLTF.

The chain couples TRBV5-5 to TRBJ2-5; D is perhaps TRBD1 or TRBD2 (6 bases each). CDR3 length: 16 amino acids. The V end was cut by 2 bases, the J end by 1 base, with 15 bases between. Germline CDR1 is SGHKS and CDR2 is YYEKEE (reference sequence). The CDR3 spells CASSFSQPGAQETQYF. CDR3 DNA sequence: TGTGCCAGCAGCTTCTCTCAACCGGGGGCCCAAGAGACCCAGTACTTC.

The genes are TRBV5-7 and TRBJ1-5; D ambiguous. TRBV5-7 is an ORF; its function is uncertain. CDR3 size: 19 residues. V lost 1 base and J 1 base, leaving 21 bases between the germline ends. CDR3 DNA sequence: TGTGCCAGCAGCTTGATTTGGTGTGGAGGGATGGTAAGCAATCAGCCCCAGCATTTT. As protein: CASSLIWCGGMVSNQPQHF.

This clonotype showed up just a few times. This chain links TRBV20-1 with TRBJ1-6; TRBD1 agrees at 7 bases. CDR3 length: 12 residues. The V gene's germline CDR1 is DFQATT and CDR2 SNEGSKA (reference sequence). Trimming took 5 bases from V and 14 from J; bases not matched to a gene: 9. The DNA for the CDR3 is TGCAGTGCTCCAGGGGGAGGCGTTTCCCTCCACTTT. It translates to CSAPGGGVSLHF.

This clonotype was counted a few times. V usage is TRBV27 and J usage is TRBJ1-4, with 7 bases fitting TRBD1. This CDR3 contains 13 residues. V lost 8 bases and J lost 9; bases outside the gene matches: 9. From germline, CDR1 is MNHEY and CDR2 SMNVEV (reference sequence). The DNA of the CDR3 is TGTGCCAGCCGCCTCATAGGGGGCCAAAAACTGTTTTTT. Translation: CASRLIGGQKLFF.

CDR3 in amino acids: CASSPSDRGNTGELFF. CDR3 bases: TGTGCCAGCAGCCCGTCCGACAGGGGTAACACCGGGGAGCTGTTTTTT. This chain connects TRBV3-1 to TRBJ2-2; 8 bases agree with TRBD1. Germline V gene data show CDR1 as LGHDT and CDR2 as YNNKEL (reference sequence). The CDR3 spans 16 residues. With 4 bases clipped from V and 2 bases from J, the junction kept 6 bases outside the gene matches.

This clonotype was picked up a small number of times. The rearrangement uses TRBV20-1 and TRBJ1-4; perhaps TRBD1 as D (5 bases). Trimming removed 6 bases from V and 4 bases from J, with 18 bases in between. The germline V gene has CDR1 DFQATT and CDR2 SNEGSKA (reference sequence). The CDR3 contains 15 residues. The CDR3 sequence is CSAGPTGRVNEKLFF. In DNA, the CDR3 is TGCAGTGCCGGACCCACGGGACGGGTTAATGAAAAACTGTTTTTT.

This chain uses TRBV11-2 with TRBJ2-5; D remains unclear. Per germline, CDR1 SGHAT and CDR2 FQNNGV. V was clipped by 4 bases and J by 2 bases, with 8 bases between them. The CDR3 length is 13 residues. CDR3: CASSSTPQETQYF. As DNA, the CDR3 is TGTGCCAGCAGCTCCACCCCACAAGAGACCCAGTACTTC. Combining the CDR3 with reference TRBV11-2 and TRBJ2-5 gives the whole variable domain EAGVAQSPRYKIIEKRQSVAFWCNPISGHATLYWYQQILGQGPKLLIQFQNNGVVDDSQLPKDRFSAERLKGVDSTLKIQPAKLEDSAVYLCASSSTPQETQYFGPGTRLLVL.

The sample holds many counts of this clonotype. V is TRBV5-1 and J is TRBJ2-7; D tentatively reads TRBD1 or TRBD2 (5 bases each). CDR1 and CDR2 (germline): SGHRS, YFSETQ. V was pared by 0 bases and J by 5 bases, with 9 bases between. The CDR3 is 13 residues long. CDR3 protein: CASSLGGEHEQYF. CDR3 bases: TGCGCCAGCAGCTTGGGAGGGGAACACGAGCAGTACTTC.

The rearrangement links TRBV7-2 to TRBJ2-5; D might be TRBD2 (5 bases). This CDR3 region has 15 residues. Germline V lookup: CDR1 SGHTA, CDR2 FQGNSA. Trimming took off 3 bases at V and 1 base at J, with 12 bases between the two ends. The CDR3 DNA follows: TGTGCCAGCAGCTTCATCCTGGGAGTCCAAGAGACCCAGTACTTC. Protein: CASSFILGVQETQYF.

V and J are TRBV19 and TRBJ2-2; 12 nucleotides agree with TRBD2. The CDR3 runs to 18 residues. Germline V gene data show CDR1 as LNHDA and CDR2 as SQIVND (reference sequence). V shed 5 bases, J shed 5 bases, and the junction held 12 bases outside the gene matches. The CDR3 DNA sequence: TGTGCCAGTAGTCCCTTAGGACTAGCGGGAATGAAGACCGGGGAGCTGTTTTTT. Translation gives CASSPLGLAGMKTGELFF.

This clonotype was observed a few times. The chain links TRBV27 to TRBJ2-3; 12 positions match TRBD2. V lost 3 bases, J lost 4 bases, and 8 bases stayed unmatched. The CDR3 consists of 17 residues. Germline-derived CDR1 and CDR2 are MNHEY and SMNVEV (reference sequence). The CDR3 is CASSLEGLAGFPDTQYF. The CDR3 DNA is TGTGCCAGCAGTTTGGAGGGACTAGCGGGTTTCCCAGATACGCAGTATTTT.

This clonotype was counted a few times. This rearrangement joins TRBV5-5 to TRBJ1-1, with unresolved D. This CDR3 region has 14 residues. V shed 0 bases and J shed 5 bases, with 11 bases lying between them. Germline CDR1 reads SGHKS; CDR2 reads YYEKEE (reference sequence). CDR3 region: CASSLGTRRTEAFF. The CDR3 DNA reads TGTGCCAGCAGCTTGGGCACGAGGAGGACTGAAGCTTTCTTT.

This clonotype was picked up a small number of times. The CDR3 reads CASSASPSGTNTGELFF. The CDR3 DNA reads as TGCGCCAGCAGCGCTAGCCCTAGCGGAACAAACACCGGGGAGCTGTTTTTT. The chain joins TRBV5-1 to TRBJ2-2; 7 bases line up with TRBD2. The V and J ends lost 4 bases and 2 bases, in that order; junction bases with no gene match: 11. CDR1 and CDR2 (germline): SGHRS, YFSETQ. The CDR3 runs to 17 residues.